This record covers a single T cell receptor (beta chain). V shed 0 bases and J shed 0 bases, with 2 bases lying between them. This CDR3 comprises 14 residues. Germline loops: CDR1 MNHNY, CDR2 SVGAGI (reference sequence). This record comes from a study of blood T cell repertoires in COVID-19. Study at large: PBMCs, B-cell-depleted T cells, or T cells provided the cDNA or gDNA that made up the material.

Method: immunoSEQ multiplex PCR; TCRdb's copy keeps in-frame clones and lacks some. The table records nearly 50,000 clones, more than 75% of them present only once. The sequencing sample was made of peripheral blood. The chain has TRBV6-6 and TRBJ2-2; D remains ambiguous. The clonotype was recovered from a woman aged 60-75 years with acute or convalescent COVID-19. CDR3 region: CASSYSTNTGELFF. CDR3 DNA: TGTGCCAGCAGTTACTCTACGAACACCGGGGAGCTGTTTTTT.